This T cell receptor beta chain was profiled in a study of T cells in Graves' hyperthyroidism and ophthalmopathy. The study's findings and limits: A model of 13 V-J features distinguished ophthalmopathy from stable hyperthyroidism.

Amplification of TCR beta CDR3 regions used RNA as the template. HTBI primers were the set used in a first-round RT-PCR of the TCR CDR3. From the multiplex PCR reads, TCRdb called clonotypes with MiXCR, one entry per CDR3 protein. The sample contains a few hundred thousand distinct CDR3 sequences, 40% to 50% of which appear only once. The sample holds many counts of this clonotype. Its antigen is still unknown. This CDR3 region has 13 residues. The germline V gene encodes CDR1 ENHRY and CDR2 SYGVKD. V was cut by 6 bases and J by 1 base, with 7 bases left in between. This clonotype was sampled from an adult woman with Graves' disease, either hyperthyroidism or ophthalmopathy (not recorded which). The sample was peripheral blood or thyroid tissue (not recorded which). The chain couples TRBV10-3 to TRBJ1-3; D not certain. The CDR3 spells CAISGASGNTIYF. DNA of the CDR3: TGTGCCATCAGCGGAGCATCTGGAAACACCATATATTTT.